This T cell receptor beta chain is drawn from a study of OX40 agonist ivuxolimab in advanced cancers. Background on the study: At doses from 0.01 to 10 mg/kg, patients were given intravenous ivuxolimab every 2 weeks.

Remarks on this clone: Its specificity is not known.

Broader study findings: Circulating CD4+ and CD8+ T cells showed clonal expansion by week 6 at 0.1 to 3.0 mg/kg.

This CDR3 comprises 15 residues. The ends lost 0 bases at V and 7 bases at J; junction bases unmatched: 8. CDR1 is SGHRS, CDR2 YFSETQ, per germline. Clones were sequenced by immunoSEQ multiplex PCR, and TCRdb holds only the in-frame ones, with some missing. Of about 72,000 clones detected, 80% to 90% appear once; the ten largest clones hold roughly 1%. Systemic immunosuppression or autoimmune disease history was grounds to exclude patients. This specimen was CD4+ or CD8+ T cells sorted from blood, taken in a trial of the OX40 agonist ivuxolimab. The sequence derives from an adult with an advanced solid tumor such as melanoma, head and neck, liver or kidney cancer. The chain uses TRBV5-1 and TRBJ1-2; 8 positions agree with TRBD1. The CDR3 spells CASSLGTGPESGYTF. In DNA form, the CDR3 reads TGCGCCAGCAGCTTGGGGACAGGGCCGGAGAGTGGCTACACCTTC.